A selection of T cell receptor beta chains follows, all from one sample in a study of T cell responses to AZD1222 COVID-19 vaccine. Some clones are missing from TCRdb's copy, which holds only in-frame ones; the method was immunoSEQ multiplex PCR. The table shows roughly 160,000 clones, with about 91% occurring only once. The sequences come from peripheral blood, collected 28 days after the second AZD1222 dose. The receptors come from an adult who received the AZD1222 COVID-19 vaccine. CDR3s include the opening cysteine and the closing phenylalanine or tryptophan. The order of the fields is V gene, clone size, J gene, D gene, CDR3 DNA, CDR3 protein. D genes are given only for firm matches. Clone size is shown for a subset of rows, as once, few, many or a class of expanded clone.

v_call: TRBV6-1
clone_size: NA
j_call: TRBJ1-4
d_call: TRBD1
cdr3_nt: TGTGCCAGCAGTGTCGGGACAGGGGGCGATGCAGGTGAAAAACTGTTTTTT
cdr3_aa: CASSVGTGGDAGEKLFF

v_call: TRBV7-2
clone_size: NA
j_call: TRBJ1-3
d_call: NA
cdr3_nt: TGTGCCAGCAGCTTAGCGGGCGGGGGTACTGGAAACACCATATATTTT
cdr3_aa: CASSLAGGGTGNTIYF

v_call: TRBV5-4
clone_size: NA
j_call: TRBJ1-1
d_call: NA
cdr3_nt: TGTGCCAGCAGCTCACAGGTGGGGACTGAAGCTTTCTTT
cdr3_aa: CASSSQVGTEAFF

v_call: TRBV6-1
clone_size: NA
j_call: TRBJ2-7
d_call: NA
cdr3_nt: TGTGCCAGCAGTGAAACGCGACAGTTATACGAGCAGTACTTC
cdr3_aa: CASSETRQLYEQYF

v_call: TRBV18
clone_size: NA
j_call: TRBJ1-4
d_call: NA
cdr3_nt: TGTGCCAGCTCACCACCAACAAACACCTACAGCCGAATGGGAGAAAAACTGTTTTTT
cdr3_aa: CASSPPTNTYSRMGEKLFF

v_call: TRBV5-4
clone_size: NA
j_call: TRBJ1-2
d_call: NA
cdr3_nt: TGTGCCAGCAGCTTACCGGACTGGGGGGCACGTGGCTACACCTTC
cdr3_aa: CASSLPDWGARGYTF

v_call: TRBV6-5
clone_size: NA
j_call: TRBJ2-7
d_call: NA
cdr3_nt: TGTGCCAGCAGTCCTCCCGCGGATTCCTACGAGCAGTACTTC
cdr3_aa: CASSPPADSYEQYF

v_call: TRBV11-2
clone_size: NA
j_call: TRBJ1-4
d_call: NA
cdr3_nt: TGTGCCAGCAGCCCGTCGGAGGCGGGGAAACTGTTTTTT
cdr3_aa: CASSPSEAGKLFF

v_call: TRBV13
clone_size: NA
j_call: TRBJ2-5
d_call: NA
cdr3_nt: TGTGCCAGCAGCTCCCTTTCGGCCGGGTTCTCGACCCAGTACTTC
cdr3_aa: CASSSLSAGFSTQYF

v_call: TRBV3-1/TRBV3-2
clone_size: NA
j_call: TRBJ2-1
d_call: TRBD1
cdr3_nt: TGTGCCAGCAGCCAAGATCCGGGACAGGGCCACAATGAGCAGTTCTTC
cdr3_aa: CASSQDPGQGHNEQFF

v_call: TRBV5-4
clone_size: NA
j_call: TRBJ1-2
d_call: TRBD1
cdr3_nt: TGTGCCAGCAGCTTGGGGGGACAGGGTGAAGGCTACACCTTC
cdr3_aa: CASSLGGQGEGYTF

v_call: TRBV12-5
clone_size: NA
j_call: TRBJ1-3
d_call: TRBD1
cdr3_nt: TGTGCTAGTGGTCACGGACAGGGGGACACCATATATTTT
cdr3_aa: CASGHGQGDTIYF

v_call: TRBV5-1
clone_size: NA
j_call: TRBJ1-3
d_call: NA
cdr3_nt: TGCGCCAGCAGCTTGGAGGTTGGAAACACCATATATTTT
cdr3_aa: CASSLEVGNTIYF

v_call: TRBV7-2
clone_size: NA
j_call: TRBJ2-7
d_call: NA
cdr3_nt: TGTGCCAGCAGCTTAACGGGTGGCAGGGCCGGGTACGAGCAGTACTTC
cdr3_aa: CASSLTGGRAGYEQYF

v_call: TRBV9
clone_size: NA
j_call: TRBJ2-7
d_call: NA
cdr3_nt: TGTGCCAGCAGCGCCTGGGGCCAATCCGGTTCCTACGAGCAGTACTTC
cdr3_aa: CASSAWGQSGSYEQYF

v_call: TRBV4-1
clone_size: NA
j_call: TRBJ1-1
d_call: NA
cdr3_nt: TGCGCCAGCAGCCAAGAAAATCCAGTGAACACTGAAGCTTTCTTT
cdr3_aa: CASSQENPVNTEAFF

v_call: TRBV28
clone_size: NA
j_call: TRBJ2-4
d_call: NA
cdr3_nt: TGTGCCAGCACTCCGGGATTGGGGGCAGGGGGGAACATTCAGTACTTC
cdr3_aa: CASTPGLGAGGNIQYF

v_call: TRBV7-2
clone_size: NA
j_call: TRBJ2-7
d_call: TRBD1
cdr3_nt: TGTGCCAGCAGCTTAGGCACACAGGGACAGTACGAGCAGTACTTC
cdr3_aa: CASSLGTQGQYEQYF

v_call: TRBV4-3
clone_size: NA
j_call: TRBJ2-2
d_call: TRBD1
cdr3_nt: TGCGCCAGCAGCCCCCGGACAGGAACGAACACCGGGGAGCTGTTTTTT
cdr3_aa: CASSPRTGTNTGELFF

v_call: TRBV5-4
clone_size: NA
j_call: TRBJ2-5
d_call: NA
cdr3_nt: TGTGCCAGCAGCTCTGATTCAAGGGAGCGGTACTTC
cdr3_aa: CASSSDSRERYF

v_call: TRBV4-2
clone_size: NA
j_call: TRBJ1-2
d_call: TRBD1
cdr3_nt: TGTGCCAGCAGCCAACTTGGACAGGGAGCTTATGGCTACACCTTC
cdr3_aa: CASSQLGQGAYGYTF

v_call: TRBV4-1
clone_size: NA
j_call: TRBJ1-4
d_call: NA
cdr3_nt: TGCGCCAGCAGCCAAGGGCAGGGTCCAACTAATGAAAAACTGTTTTTT
cdr3_aa: CASSQGQGPTNEKLFF

v_call: TRBV5-6
clone_size: NA
j_call: TRBJ1-2
d_call: TRBD1
cdr3_nt: TGTGCCAGCAGCCCAGAACAGGGGGCCGGCTATGGCTACACCTTC
cdr3_aa: CASSPEQGAGYGYTF

v_call: TRBV5-4
clone_size: NA
j_call: TRBJ2-1
d_call: TRBD2
cdr3_nt: TGTGCCAGCAGCCCTGGACTAGCGGGAGAAGTTGTAAATGAGCAGTTCTTC
cdr3_aa: CASSPGLAGEVVNEQFF

v_call: TRBV7-9
clone_size: NA
j_call: TRBJ2-5
d_call: NA
cdr3_nt: TGTGCCAGCAGCCCCCTAAACCAAGAGACCCAGTACTTC
cdr3_aa: CASSPLNQETQYF

v_call: TRBV5-4
clone_size: once
j_call: TRBJ1-1
d_call: TRBD1
cdr3_nt: TGTGCCAGCAGTCGGACAGGGGGGAACACTGAAGCTTTCTTT
cdr3_aa: CASSRTGGNTEAFF

v_call: TRBV7-2
clone_size: once
j_call: TRBJ2-1
d_call: NA
cdr3_nt: TGTGCCAGCAGCTTCGCTACGTTCAATGAGCAGTTCTTC
cdr3_aa: CASSFATFNEQFF

v_call: TRBV3-1/TRBV3-2
clone_size: NA
j_call: TRBJ1-3
d_call: NA
cdr3_nt: TGTGCCAGCAGCCGAGGGGGTGCGGGAAACACCATATATTTT
cdr3_aa: CASSRGGAGNTIYF

v_call: TRBV7-8
clone_size: once
j_call: TRBJ2-1
d_call: TRBD2
cdr3_nt: TGTGCCAGCAGCGAGGGACTAGCGGGGGGGTACAATGAGCAGTTCTTC
cdr3_aa: CASSEGLAGGYNEQFF

v_call: TRBV4-3
clone_size: NA
j_call: TRBJ2-1
d_call: NA
cdr3_nt: TGCGCCAGCAGCCTCAAGCCAGGGGAGCAGTTCTTC
cdr3_aa: CASSLKPGEQFF

v_call: TRBV15
clone_size: NA
j_call: TRBJ1-1
d_call: TRBD1
cdr3_nt: TGTGCCACCAGCAGAGACACAGGGGCGGTGAACACTGAAGCTTTCTTT
cdr3_aa: CATSRDTGAVNTEAFF

v_call: TRBV15
clone_size: NA
j_call: TRBJ2-2
d_call: NA
cdr3_nt: TGTGCCACCACTCCCATACGTGCGGACACCGGGGAGCTGTTTTTT
cdr3_aa: CATTPIRADTGELFF

v_call: TRBV21-1
clone_size: NA
j_call: TRBJ1-2
d_call: NA
cdr3_nt: TGTGCCAGCAGCAAAGCGGGAGGGACAGGTCACCTATGGGGCTACACCTTC
cdr3_aa: CASSKAGGTGHLWGYTF

v_call: TRBV6-5
clone_size: NA
j_call: TRBJ2-7
d_call: TRBD1
cdr3_nt: TGTGCCAGCAGCCTTGACAGGGTCCACGAGCAGTACTTC
cdr3_aa: CASSLDRVHEQYF

v_call: TRBV10-3
clone_size: NA
j_call: TRBJ1-6
d_call: NA
cdr3_nt: TGTGCCAGCGGGGAGCCCTATAATTCACCCCTCCACTTT
cdr3_aa: CASGEPYNSPLHF

v_call: TRBV27
clone_size: NA
j_call: TRBJ1-1
d_call: TRBD1
cdr3_nt: TGTGCCAGCAGTTGGACACAGGGGAGAGAAGCTTTCTTT
cdr3_aa: CASSWTQGREAFF

v_call: TRBV5-4
clone_size: NA
j_call: TRBJ1-4
d_call: TRBD1
cdr3_nt: TGTGCCAGCAGCAAAACAGGGGCAGGGGAAAAACTGTTTTTT
cdr3_aa: CASSKTGAGEKLFF

v_call: TRBV2
clone_size: NA
j_call: TRBJ2-5
d_call: NA
cdr3_nt: TGTGCCAGCCTAGGGAGGAAAGAGACCCAGTACTTC
cdr3_aa: CASLGRKETQYF